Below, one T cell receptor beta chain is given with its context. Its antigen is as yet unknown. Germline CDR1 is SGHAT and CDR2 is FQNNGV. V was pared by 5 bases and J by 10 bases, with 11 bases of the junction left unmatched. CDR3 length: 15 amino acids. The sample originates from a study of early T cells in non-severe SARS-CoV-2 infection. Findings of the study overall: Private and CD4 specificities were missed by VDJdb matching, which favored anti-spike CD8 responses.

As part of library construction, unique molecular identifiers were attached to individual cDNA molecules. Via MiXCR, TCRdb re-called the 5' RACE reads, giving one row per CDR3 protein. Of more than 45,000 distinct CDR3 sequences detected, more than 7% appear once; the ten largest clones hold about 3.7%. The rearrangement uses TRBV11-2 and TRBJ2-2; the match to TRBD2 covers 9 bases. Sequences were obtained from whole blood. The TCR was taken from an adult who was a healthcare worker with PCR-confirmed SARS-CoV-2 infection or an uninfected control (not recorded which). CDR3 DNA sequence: TGTGCCAGCAGCACTGATGGCGGGAGGGCCGCGGAGCTGTTTTTT. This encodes CASSTDGGRAAELFF.